This TCR beta chain was sequenced during a study of a mutant IDH1 vaccine in newly diagnosed glioma (dated by TCRdb to about 2021). General notes on the study: Of the 25 to 40 patients who were treated, around 60% were male and about 40% were female, and the mean age was around 41 years. Before enrollment, most patients had been given radiochemotherapy with temozolomide as standard therapy, while the rest had received either radiotherapy alone or temozolomide alone. Six visits were used for peripheral blood collection: V03 (baseline), V05, V07, V10, V12 and V13. Longitudinal TCRB deep sequencing was done for 25 treated patients, wherever samples were available for exploratory analyses. On the study overall, not on this receptor specifically: PBMC samples for TCRB deep sequencing were selected based on availability. Across multiple MHC alleles, vaccine-induced immune responses were seen in 85% to 95% of patients. Pseudoprogression appeared unrelated to alterations in the top peripheral T cell clonotypes detected by TCRB sequencing. It was noted by the authors that analyses of patient blood samples could not be reproduced owing to sample limitations.

Library preparation employed the immunoSEQ multiplex PCR assay. Rearranged TCR beta chain sequences were amplified with the hsTCRB Kit following the manufacturer's protocol. TCRB libraries were sequenced on an Illumina MiSeq. The paper's data handling went like this. The kit vendor's proprietary platform handled demultiplexing, trimming and gene mapping. TCRdb re-hosts the immuneACCESS table, in-frame sequences only. Its copies lack some clones; in the studies checked, an unresolved V gene accounts for under half of them, and the cause for the rest is not known. That table is the source of V, J and clone size, and D and trimming were worked out from the DNA. The sample includes 35,000 to 40,000 clones, with roughly 92% observed a single time. More than 15% of the sample goes to the ten largest clones. Details on this clone: No antigen is known for it. No base quality values were provided; no much bigger clone lies one nucleotide off.

Trimming costs V 5 bases and J 6 bases, and their ends lie 11 bases apart. The CDR1 and CDR2 encoded by the germline V gene are MDHEN and SYDVKM. Inclusive of the bounding cysteine and phenylalanine, the CDR3 is 12 residues long. The entry retains the CDR3 DNA only, 36 bases that are in frame from base 1. In the paper's terms, the time point label means: baseline, week 1 (first vaccination visit). The sample's treatment or condition, from its label and the paper: pre-vaccination baseline after standard-of-care therapy. Donors had newly diagnosed WHO grade 3 or 4 IDH1-mutant astrocytomas with loss of nuclear ATRX. The samples were drawn from NOA16, a multicentre, single-arm, open-label phase I trial in Germany that tested a mutant IDH1 peptide vaccine in humans for the first time. Visit V03 blood draws served as the baseline sample for immunogenicity testing. Genomic DNA for TCRB sequencing was extracted from EDTA blood using the DNeasy Blood and Tissue Kit.

The TCR was taken from a man aged 18 to 30 with glioma. The chain employs TRBV28 and TRBJ2-7, and possibly TRBD1, on 5 matching bases. Sequenced here: PBMCs, sampled from a glioma patient treated with radiotherapy, temozolomide or both. The CDR3 protein is CASSIQVGEQYF. The DNA sequence follows: TGTGCCAGCAGTATACAGGTGGGCGAGCAGTACTTC.